A selection of T cell receptor beta chains follows, all from one sample in a study of blood T cell repertoires in COVID-19. Clones were sequenced by immunoSEQ multiplex PCR, and TCRdb holds only the in-frame ones, with some missing. The table lists about 200,000 clones, 82% of them singletons. Material for sequencing was peripheral blood. These TCRs come from a middle-aged woman with acute or convalescent COVID-19. CDR3s include the opening cysteine and the closing phenylalanine or tryptophan. The D gene is left open where the match is weak. Size values are once, few and many counts, or a class for expanded clones, and some rows have none.

CDR3,DNA,D,J,size,V
CASSSNWGDEQYF,TGTGCCAGCAGTTCTAATTGGGGGGACGAGCAGTACTTC,NA,TRBJ2-7,NA,TRBV7-2
CASSVGRGGRLTDTQYF,TGTGCCAGCAGCGTAGGCCGAGGCGGGAGGCTCACAGATACGCAGTATTTT,TRBD2,TRBJ2-3,NA,TRBV9
CASSLGTGVTDTQYF,TGTGCCAGCAGCTTAGGGACAGGGGTGACAGATACGCAGTATTTT,TRBD1,TRBJ2-3,NA,TRBV7-3
CASSESLGQVYGYTF,TGTGCCAGCAGTGAAAGCCTTGGACAGGTGTATGGCTACACCTTC,TRBD1,TRBJ1-2,NA,TRBV6-1
CASSQTSGRGGNEQFF,TGTGCCAGCAGCCAGACTAGCGGGAGAGGGGGCAATGAGCAGTTCTTC,TRBD2,TRBJ2-1,NA,TRBV14
CASSVDRASNSNQPQHF,TGTGCCAGCAGTGTGGACAGGGCTTCGAATAGCAATCAGCCCCAGCATTTT,TRBD1,TRBJ1-5,NA,TRBV2
CASARQAFSGNTIYF,TGCGCCAGCGCCCGACAGGCCTTCTCTGGAAACACCATATATTTT,NA,TRBJ1-3,few,TRBV10-1
CASSPNRGSQHF,TGTGCCAGTAGTCCTAATAGGGGTTCCCAGCATTTT,NA,TRBJ1-5,once,TRBV19
CASSLGPQGAYEQYF,TGTGCCAGCAGCTTAGGTCCTCAGGGGGCCTACGAGCAGTACTTC,TRBD1,TRBJ2-7,NA,TRBV11-3
CASSESTGRGQYSNQPQHF,TGCGCCAGCAGTGAGTCGACTGGCAGGGGCCAATATAGCAATCAGCCCCAGCATTTT,NA,TRBJ1-5,NA,TRBV10-2
CATGQGNNQPQHF,TGTGCCACGGGACAGGGGAACAATCAGCCCCAGCATTTT,TRBD1,TRBJ1-5,NA,TRBV24-1
CASSDSGTSTDTQYF,TGTGCCAGCAGCGACAGCGGGACTAGCACAGATACGCAGTATTTT,TRBD2,TRBJ2-3,NA,TRBV6-5
CASSPAGGNNEQFF,TGTGCCAGCAGCCCAGCGGGAGGAAACAATGAGCAGTTCTTC,TRBD2,TRBJ2-1,NA,TRBV27
CATSNRLAGHYEQYF,TGTGCCACATCAAACCGACTAGCGGGCCACTACGAGCAGTACTTC,TRBD2,TRBJ2-7,NA,TRBV6-5
CASSLTGTGPPTNYGYTF,TGTGCCAGCAGTTTGACCGGGACAGGGCCTCCAACTAACTATGGCTACACCTTC,TRBD1,TRBJ1-2,NA,TRBV11-2
CASSLALTGEETQYF,TGTGCCAGCAGCTTGGCCTTGACAGGGGAAGAGACCCAGTACTTC,TRBD1,TRBJ2-5,NA,TRBV5-4
CASSPNSRAKYYEQYF,TGTGCCAGCAGCCCCAATTCCAGGGCCAAGTACTACGAGCAGTACTTC,NA,TRBJ2-7,NA,TRBV9
CAWWTGRGNTEAFF,TGTGCCTGGTGGACAGGGCGGGGAAACACTGAAGCTTTCTTT,TRBD1,TRBJ1-1,NA,TRBV30
CASSQVRGYEQYF,TGTGCCAGCAGCCAAGTTCGGGGTTACGAGCAGTACTTC,NA,TRBJ2-7,NA,TRBV3-1/TRBV3-2
CASSRDRATEAFF,TGTGCCAGCAGCCGAGACAGGGCCACTGAAGCTTTCTTT,TRBD1,TRBJ1-1,NA,TRBV3-1/TRBV3-2
CASSPLPEGEQYF,TGTGCCAGCAGCCCCTTGCCGGAGGGCGAGCAGTACTTC,NA,TRBJ2-7,NA,TRBV5-4
CASTSGGDTQYF,TGTGCCAGCACCTCAGGGGGAGATACGCAGTATTTT,TRBD1,TRBJ2-3,once,TRBV9
CASSFKRGTGELFF,TGTGCCAGCAGCTTTAAGCGGGGCACCGGGGAGCTGTTTTTT,TRBD2,TRBJ2-2,NA,TRBV11-3
CSASRGDTEAFF,TGCAGTGCTAGTAGGGGTGACACTGAAGCTTTCTTT,NA,TRBJ1-1,NA,TRBV20-1
CASSPRTGNTEAFF,TGTGCCAGCAGCCCCCGGACAGGGAACACTGAAGCTTTCTTT,TRBD1,TRBJ1-1,NA,TRBV7-2
CASCPAVKPGAPNYGYTF,TGTGCCAGTTGTCCGGCGGTAAAGCCAGGGGCGCCTAACTATGGCTACACCTTC,NA,TRBJ1-2,NA,TRBV19
CASSLRLAYEQYF,TGTGCCAGCAGCTTGAGACTAGCCTACGAGCAGTACTTC,NA,TRBJ2-7,NA,TRBV4-2
CASSLGVGGQPQHF,TGTGCCAGCAGCTTGGGCGTAGGGGGTCAGCCCCAGCATTTT,NA,TRBJ1-5,NA,TRBV5-8
CAWSVLGQMNTEAFF,TGTGCCTGGAGTGTGTTGGGACAAATGAACACTGAAGCTTTCTTT,NA,TRBJ1-1,NA,TRBV30
CASSLEPNGYEQYF,TGCGCCAGCAGCTTGGAGCCCAATGGTTACGAGCAGTACTTC,NA,TRBJ2-7,once,TRBV5-1
CASSIAENYGYTF,TGTGCCAGTAGTATCGCGGAGAACTATGGCTACACCTTC,NA,TRBJ1-2,few,TRBV19
CASSPTGTGLRGTEAFF,TGTGCCAGCAGTCCCACCGGGACAGGGTTAAGGGGGACTGAAGCTTTCTTT,TRBD1,TRBJ1-1,NA,TRBV6-6
CASSPRQDPPLYGYTF,TGCGCCAGCAGTCCTCGACAGGATCCCCCTCTCTATGGCTACACCTTC,NA,TRBJ1-2,NA,TRBV5-1
CASISFGNGGPGELFF,TGTGCCAGTATTTCTTTCGGGAATGGAGGGCCCGGGGAGCTGTTTTTT,NA,TRBJ2-2,NA,TRBV19
CASGLTGQGVAKNIQYF,TGTGCTAGTGGTTTGACGGGACAGGGTGTAGCCAAAAACATTCAGTACTTC,TRBD1,TRBJ2-4,NA,TRBV12-5
CASSPLDSSYEQYF,TGTGCCAGCAGTCCCTTGGACAGCTCCTACGAGCAGTACTTC,NA,TRBJ2-7,NA,TRBV27
CASSPSTGNTEAFF,TGTGCCAGTAGTCCCAGTACAGGGAACACTGAAGCTTTCTTT,NA,TRBJ1-1,NA,TRBV19
CAWNRGLAGASTDTQYF,TGTGCCTGGAATAGAGGACTAGCGGGGGCCAGCACAGATACGCAGTATTTT,TRBD2,TRBJ2-3,NA,TRBV30
CASGSGFGTEAFF,TGTGCCAGCGGATCAGGGTTTGGCACTGAAGCTTTCTTT,NA,TRBJ1-1,NA,TRBV27
CASSLSGRNEQFF,TGTGCCAGCAGCTTGTCAGGGAGGAATGAGCAGTTCTTC,NA,TRBJ2-1,NA,TRBV7-2
CASSVNRGRGDIQYF,TGTGCCAGTAGTGTCAACAGGGGGCGAGGGGACATTCAGTACTTC,TRBD1,TRBJ2-4,once,TRBV19
CASSRRGEGKYYEQYF,TGTGCCAGCAGCCGCAGGGGGGAAGGGAAATACTACGAGCAGTACTTC,NA,TRBJ2-7,NA,TRBV14
CASKTSGGVNEQFF,TGTGCCAGCAAGACTAGCGGGGGGGTGAATGAGCAGTTCTTC,TRBD2,TRBJ2-1,NA,TRBV7-3
CASSTRDQGVAGELFF,TGTGCCAGCAGCACCCGGGACCAGGGGGTTGCCGGGGAGCTGTTTTTT,TRBD1,TRBJ2-2,few,TRBV9
CASSTSGRATEQFF,TGTGCCAGCTCCACTAGCGGGAGGGCCACTGAGCAGTTCTTC,TRBD2,TRBJ2-1,NA,TRBV18
CASSPRLNSFAANYGYTF,TGTGCCAGCAGCCCACGTCTTAACAGCTTTGCTGCTAACTATGGCTACACCTTC,NA,TRBJ1-2,few,TRBV9
CATSDGTPNEQFF,TGTGCCACCAGTGACGGGACACCCAATGAGCAGTTCTTC,NA,TRBJ2-1,NA,TRBV24-1
CASSLWASGGEAQYF,TGCGCCAGCAGCTTGTGGGCTAGCGGGGGGGAGGCGCAGTATTTT,TRBD2,TRBJ2-3,few,TRBV5-1